Below, 6 T cell receptor beta chains from the same sample are listed, as sequenced in a study of blood T cell repertoires in COVID-19. The data were produced by immunoSEQ multiplex PCR, yet TCRdb's version contains in-frame clones alone and is incomplete. Of 200,000 to 250,000 clones in the sample, more than 80% were seen once. Material for sequencing was peripheral blood. Every receptor here comes from a woman older than 75 with acute or convalescent COVID-19.

This chain connects TRBV6-1 to TRBJ2-5, with TRBD2 as a possible D gene (6 bases). The V end lost 2 bases, the J end lost 5 bases, and 9 bases lay between the germline ends. The CDR3 runs to 13 residues. Germline CDR1 and CDR2: MNHNS and SASEGT. The CDR3: CASSETGRETQYF. The CDR3 nucleotides read TGTGCCAGCAGTGAAACGGGGAGGGAGACCCAGTACTTC.

About this clone itself: At one end, the junction sequence differs from germline, possibly due to a read error. V usage is TRBV7-7 and J usage is TRBJ2-3, with a possible D match to TRBD2 (6 bases). Germline V CDR1 and CDR2: SSHAT, FNYEAQ (reference sequence). The CDR3 consists of 15 residues. The DNA of the CDR3 is TGTGCTAGCAGCGATGGACTCCCTGGGGGGGATACGCAGTATTTT. This sequence encodes CASSDGLPGGDTQYF.

This clone was seen a single time. The V and J genes are TRBV19 and TRBJ1-2; D may be TRBD1 (6 bases). V was shortened by 5 bases and J by 7 bases, with 11 bases between the two germline ends. The V gene's germline CDR1 is LNHDA and CDR2 SQIVND (reference sequence). CDR3 length equals 12 residues. CDR3 sequence: CASSVNRVGYTF. For the CDR3, the DNA is TGTGCCAGTAGTGTCAACAGGGTTGGCTACACCTTC.

This chain uses TRBV4-1 with TRBJ2-1, with TRBD2 matching 8 bases. The junction had 10 bases not matched to a gene; V was cut back by 9 bases and J by 6 bases. The CDR3 loop spans 14 amino acids. CDR1 and CDR2 from the germline V gene are MGHRA and YSYEKL. For the CDR3, the DNA is TGCGCCAGTGGGGGACTAGTGGTGTCCAATGAGCAGTTCTTC. This codes for CASGGLVVSNEQFF.

The chain recombines TRBV9 with TRBJ2-1; 7 positions agree with TRBD2. Looked up from germline, CDR1 is SGDLS and CDR2 is YYNGEE. The CDR3 has 16 amino acids. V dropped 2 bases and J dropped 4; count of bases not matched to a gene: 9. The CDR3: CASSVAGTIQYNEQFF. The CDR3 bases are TGTGCCAGCAGCGTGGCTGGGACTATCCAATACAATGAGCAGTTCTTC.

This chain links TRBV12-3 or TRBV12-4 with TRBJ1-1; D is perhaps TRBD1 (6 bases). Trimming stripped 3 bases from V and 11 bases from J, with 13 bases between. The CDR3 runs 12 residues. The chain's CDR3 is CASSLGGQDAFF. The CDR3 nucleotides read TGTGCCAGCAGTTTGGGGGGGCAGGATGCTTTCTTT.